Many counts were recorded for the clone carrying this T cell receptor beta chain. In the source study's methods: Using reference gene primer amplification, nucleated cell counts were estimated. The data were produced by immunoSEQ multiplex PCR, yet TCRdb's version contains in-frame clones alone and is incomplete. That table gives V, J and clone size, and the DNA gave D and trimming. The sample holds 200,000 to 250,000 clones; under 85% are singletons and the top ten take 3% to 4%. This sample is part of a study of blood T cell repertoires in COVID-19. Study at large: Specimens from acute and convalescent COVID-19 originated in the United States, Italy and Spain. T cells, B-cell-depleted T cells, or PBMCs supplied cDNA or gDNA.

Sequenced: peripheral blood. The clonotype was recovered from a middle-aged woman with active or convalescent COVID-19.

The CDR3 loop is CASSPSGGENTEAFF. CDR3 bases: TGTGCCAGCAGCCCTTCAGGGGGCGAGAACACTGAAGCTTTCTTT. The gene calls are TRBV28 and TRBJ1-1, with 8 nucleotides matching TRBD1. The CDR3 has 15 amino acids. Germline values: CDR1 MDHEN, CDR2 SYDVKM. Trimming at V came to 6 bases and at J to 1 base, leaving 7 bases not matched to a gene.